This section outlines one T cell receptor (beta chain) sequence together with its context. Its cognate antigen is unknown. Attachment of unique molecular identifiers to individual cDNA molecules was performed. TCRdb re-called the 5' RACE reads with MiXCR, one entry per CDR3 protein. The sample has 85,000 to 120,000 distinct CDR3 sequences, under 15% seen once; the top ten hold 5% to 8%. The record originates from a study of early T cells in non-severe SARS-CoV-2 infection. The overall study: Bulk RNA from unsorted whole blood was sequenced; chains were unpaired.

Overall study findings and caveats: Anti-spike CD8 responses were favored by VDJdb matching, which missed private and CD4 specificities.

The TCR comes from an adult who was a healthcare worker with PCR-confirmed SARS-CoV-2 infection or an uninfected control (not recorded which). Sequenced input: whole blood.

This chain's CDR3 is CASNLQGNEQFF. CDR3 nucleotide sequence: TGTGCCAGTAATCTCCAGGGCAATGAGCAGTTCTTC. The genes are TRBV19 and TRBJ2-1, with D tentatively TRBD1 (5 bases). Germline CDR1 LNHDA, CDR2 SQIVND (reference sequence). The CDR3 consists of 12 residues. V was cut by 7 bases and J by 6 bases, with 10 bases left in between.